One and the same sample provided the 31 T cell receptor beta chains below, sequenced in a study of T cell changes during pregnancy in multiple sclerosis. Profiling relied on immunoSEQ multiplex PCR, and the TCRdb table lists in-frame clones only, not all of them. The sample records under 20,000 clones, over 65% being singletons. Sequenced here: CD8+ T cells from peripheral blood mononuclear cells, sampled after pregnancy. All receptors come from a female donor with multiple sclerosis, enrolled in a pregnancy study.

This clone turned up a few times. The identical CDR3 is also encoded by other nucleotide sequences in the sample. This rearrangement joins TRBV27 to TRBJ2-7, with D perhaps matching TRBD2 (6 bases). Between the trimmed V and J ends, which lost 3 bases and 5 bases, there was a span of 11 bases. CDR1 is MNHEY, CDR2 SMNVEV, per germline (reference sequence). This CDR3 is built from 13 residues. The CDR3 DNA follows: TGTGCCAGCAGTTTCGGAGGGACCCACGAGCAGTACTTC. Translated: CASSFGGTHEQYF.

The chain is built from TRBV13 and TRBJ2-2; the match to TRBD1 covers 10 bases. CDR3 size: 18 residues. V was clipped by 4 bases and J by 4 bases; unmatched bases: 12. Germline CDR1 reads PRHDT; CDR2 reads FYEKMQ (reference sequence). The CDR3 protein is CASSSGTGAPRGTGELFF. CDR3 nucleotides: TGTGCCAGCAGCTCCGGGACAGGGGCCCCCCGGGGCACCGGGGAGCTGTTTTTT.

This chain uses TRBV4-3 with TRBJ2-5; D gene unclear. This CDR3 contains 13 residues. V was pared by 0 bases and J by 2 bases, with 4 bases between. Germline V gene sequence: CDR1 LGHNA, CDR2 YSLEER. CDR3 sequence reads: CASSQELQETQYF. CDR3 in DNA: TGCGCCAGCAGCCAAGAACTACAAGAGACCCAGTACTTC.

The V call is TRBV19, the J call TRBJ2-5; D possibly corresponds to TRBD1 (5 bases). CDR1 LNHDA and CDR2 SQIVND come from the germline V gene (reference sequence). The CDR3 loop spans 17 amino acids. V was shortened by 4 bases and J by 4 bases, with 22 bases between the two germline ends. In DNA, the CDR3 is TGTGCCAGTAGTAAAGACAGACGTAGCCTGAGTGGAGAGACCCAGTACTTC. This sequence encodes CASSKDRRSLSGETQYF.

CDR3 region: CASGASGDTEAFF. The CDR3 coding sequence is TGTGCCAGCGGGGCGTCGGGAGACACTGAAGCTTTCTTT. This chain uses TRBV7-9 with TRBJ1-1; weak D call: TRBD1 (5 bases). Trimming cost V 8 bases and J 3 bases, with 13 bases left between them. Germline V gives CDR1 SEHNR, CDR2 FQNEAQ (reference sequence). The CDR3 covers 13 residues.

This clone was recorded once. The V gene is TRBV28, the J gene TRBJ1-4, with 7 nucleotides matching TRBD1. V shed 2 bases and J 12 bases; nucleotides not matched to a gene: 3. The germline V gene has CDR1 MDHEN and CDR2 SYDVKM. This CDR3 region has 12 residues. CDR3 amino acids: CASSLRGGQLFF. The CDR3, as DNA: TGTGCCAGCAGTTTAAGAGGGGGCCAACTGTTTTTT.

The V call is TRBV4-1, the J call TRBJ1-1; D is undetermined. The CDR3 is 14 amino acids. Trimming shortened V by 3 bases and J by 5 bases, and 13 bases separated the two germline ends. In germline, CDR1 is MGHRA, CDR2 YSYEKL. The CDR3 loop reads CASSQGAGTTEAFF. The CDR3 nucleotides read TGCGCCAGCAGCCAGGGAGCTGGAACAACTGAAGCTTTCTTT.

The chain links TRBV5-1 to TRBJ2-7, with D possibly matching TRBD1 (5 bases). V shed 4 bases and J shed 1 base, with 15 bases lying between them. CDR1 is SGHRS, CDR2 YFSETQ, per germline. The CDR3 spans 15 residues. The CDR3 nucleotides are TGCGCCAGCAGCCCCGCTGCAGGGCTTTCCTACGAGCAGTACTTC. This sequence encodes CASSPAAGLSYEQYF.

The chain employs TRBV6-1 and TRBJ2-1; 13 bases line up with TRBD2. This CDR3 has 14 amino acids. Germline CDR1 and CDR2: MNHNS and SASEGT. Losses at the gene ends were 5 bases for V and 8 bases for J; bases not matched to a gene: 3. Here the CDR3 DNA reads TGTGCCAGCAGTTGGACTAGCGGGAGTGATGAGCAGTTCTTC. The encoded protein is CASSWTSGSDEQFF.

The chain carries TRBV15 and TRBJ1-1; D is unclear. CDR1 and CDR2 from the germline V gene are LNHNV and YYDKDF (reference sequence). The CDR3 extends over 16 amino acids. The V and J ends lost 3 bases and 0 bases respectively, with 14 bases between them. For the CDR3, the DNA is TGTGCCACCAGCAGCTTTGTTACACATATGAACACTGAAGCTTTCTTT. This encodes CATSSFVTHMNTEAFF.

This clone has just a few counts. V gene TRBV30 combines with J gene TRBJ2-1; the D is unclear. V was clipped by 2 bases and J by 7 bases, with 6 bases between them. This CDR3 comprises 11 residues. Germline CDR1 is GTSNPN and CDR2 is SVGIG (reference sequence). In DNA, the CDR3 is TGTGCCTGGAGTTGGCGGAATGAGCAGTTCTTC. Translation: CAWSWRNEQFF.

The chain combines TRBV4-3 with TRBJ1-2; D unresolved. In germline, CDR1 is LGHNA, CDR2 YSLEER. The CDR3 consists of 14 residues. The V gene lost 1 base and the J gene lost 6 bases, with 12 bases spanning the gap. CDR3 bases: TGCGCCAGCAGCCAAGTAGTTTTACCTAATGGCTACACCTTC. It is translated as CASSQVVLPNGYTF.

The DNA for the CDR3 is TGCGCCAGCAGGCCGGCGGGGCACGAGACCCAGTACTTC. Translating gives CASRPAGHETQYF. The genes are TRBV5-1 and TRBJ2-5, with a tentative D call TRBD2 (6 bases). Germline loops: CDR1 SGHRS, CDR2 YFSETQ. V was trimmed by 5 bases and J by 5 bases, leaving 13 bases between them. The CDR3 is 13 residues long.

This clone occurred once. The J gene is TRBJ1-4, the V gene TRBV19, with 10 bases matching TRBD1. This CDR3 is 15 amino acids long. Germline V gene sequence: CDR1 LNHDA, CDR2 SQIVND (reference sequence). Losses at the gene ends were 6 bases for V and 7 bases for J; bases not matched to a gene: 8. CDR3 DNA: TGTGCCAGTAGGATCGGGACAGGGGTATTTGAAAAACTGTTTTTT. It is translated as CASRIGTGVFEKLFF.

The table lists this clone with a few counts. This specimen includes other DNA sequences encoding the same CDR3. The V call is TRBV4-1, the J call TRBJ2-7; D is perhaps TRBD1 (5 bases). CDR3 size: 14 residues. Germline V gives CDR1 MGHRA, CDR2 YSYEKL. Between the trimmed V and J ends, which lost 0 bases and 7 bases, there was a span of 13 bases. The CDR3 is CASSQDSRVLEQYF. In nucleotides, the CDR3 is TGCGCCAGCAGCCAAGATAGCAGGGTCTTGGAGCAGTACTTC.

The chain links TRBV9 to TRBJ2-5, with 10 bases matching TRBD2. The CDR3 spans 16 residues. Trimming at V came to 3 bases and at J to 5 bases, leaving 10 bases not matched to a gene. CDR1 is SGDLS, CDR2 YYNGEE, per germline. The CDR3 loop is CASSAAVAGGYETQYF. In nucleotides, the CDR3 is TGTGCCAGCAGCGCCGCCGTAGCGGGAGGTTATGAGACCCAGTACTTC.

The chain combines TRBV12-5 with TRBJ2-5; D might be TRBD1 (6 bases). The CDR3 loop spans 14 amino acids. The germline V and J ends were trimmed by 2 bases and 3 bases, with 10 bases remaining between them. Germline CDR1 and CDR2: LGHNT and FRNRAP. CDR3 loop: CASGLTNREETQYF. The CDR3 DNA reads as TGTGCTAGTGGTTTGACTAACAGGGAAGAGACCCAGTACTTC.

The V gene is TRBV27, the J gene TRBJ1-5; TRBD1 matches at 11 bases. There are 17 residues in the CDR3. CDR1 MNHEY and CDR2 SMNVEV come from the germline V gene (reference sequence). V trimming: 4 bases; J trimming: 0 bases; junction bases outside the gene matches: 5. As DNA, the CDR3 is TGTGCCAGCAGTTCCGGACAGGGGGCTTATAGCAATCAGCCCCAGCATTTT. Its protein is CASSSGQGAYSNQPQHF.

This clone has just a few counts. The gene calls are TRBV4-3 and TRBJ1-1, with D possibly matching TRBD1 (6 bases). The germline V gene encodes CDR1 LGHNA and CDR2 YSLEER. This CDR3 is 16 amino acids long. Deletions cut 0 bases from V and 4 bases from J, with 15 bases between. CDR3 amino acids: CASSQDLAGEGTEAFF. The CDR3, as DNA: TGCGCCAGCAGCCAAGATCTGGCAGGGGAGGGCACTGAAGCTTTCTTT.

The CDR3 spells CASSAGTAYGYTF. In DNA form, the CDR3 reads TGTGCCAGCAGCGCCGGGACAGCCTATGGCTACACCTTC. This chain joins TRBV9 and TRBJ1-2, with TRBD1 identical over 7 bases. Trimming removed 3 bases from V and 4 bases from J; junction bases left unmatched: 3. The length of the CDR3 is 13 residues. Germline V gives CDR1 SGDLS, CDR2 YYNGEE.

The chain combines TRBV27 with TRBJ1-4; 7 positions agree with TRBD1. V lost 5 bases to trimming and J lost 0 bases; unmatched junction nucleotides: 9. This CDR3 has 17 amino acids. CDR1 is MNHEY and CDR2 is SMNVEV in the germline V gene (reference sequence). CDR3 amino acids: CASSPPQGRATNEKLFF. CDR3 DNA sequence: TGTGCCAGCAGTCCGCCACAGGGGCGTGCAACTAATGAAAAACTGTTTTTT.

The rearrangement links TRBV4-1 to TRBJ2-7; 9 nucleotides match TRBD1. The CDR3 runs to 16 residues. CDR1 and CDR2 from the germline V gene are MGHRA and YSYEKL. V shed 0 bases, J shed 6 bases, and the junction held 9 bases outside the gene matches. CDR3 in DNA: TGCGCCAGCAGCCAAGACGCGATGGGACAGGGCAGCGAGCAGTACTTC. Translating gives CASSQDAMGQGSEQYF.

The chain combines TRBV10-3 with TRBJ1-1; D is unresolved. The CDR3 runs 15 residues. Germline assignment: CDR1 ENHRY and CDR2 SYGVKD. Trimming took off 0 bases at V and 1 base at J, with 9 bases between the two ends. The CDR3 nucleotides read TGTGCCATCAGTGAGTCTGGTTCCGGGAACACTGAAGCTTTCTTT. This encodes CAISESGSGNTEAFF.

The chain's CDR3 is CASSSTGNYGYTF. The CDR3 DNA follows: TGTGCCAGCAGCTCGACAGGGAACTATGGCTACACCTTC. The chain employs TRBV7-8 and TRBJ1-2; TRBD1 matches 7 bases. V was pared by 4 bases and J by 2 bases, with 1 base of the junction left unmatched. Germline CDR1 SGHVS, CDR2 FQNEAQ. The CDR3 is 13 amino acids.

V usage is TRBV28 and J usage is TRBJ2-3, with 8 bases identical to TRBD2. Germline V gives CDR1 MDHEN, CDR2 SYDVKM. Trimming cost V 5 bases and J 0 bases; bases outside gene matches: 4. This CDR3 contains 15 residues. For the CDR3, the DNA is TGTGCCAGCAGTCAACTAGCGGCTAGCACAGATACGCAGTATTTT. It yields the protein CASSQLAASTDTQYF. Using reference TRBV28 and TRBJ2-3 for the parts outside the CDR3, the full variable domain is DVKVTQSSRYLVKRTGEKVFLECVQDMDHENMFWYRQDPGLGLRLIYFSYDVKMKEKGDIPEGYSVSREKKERFSLILESASTNQTSMYLCASSQLAASTDTQYFGPGTRLTVL.

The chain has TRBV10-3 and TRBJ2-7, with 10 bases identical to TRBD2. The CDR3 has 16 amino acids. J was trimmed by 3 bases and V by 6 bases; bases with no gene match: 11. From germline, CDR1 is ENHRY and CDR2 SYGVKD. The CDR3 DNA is TGTGCCATCAGAGAGACTAGCGGGCGACCGCGCTACGAGCAGTACTTC. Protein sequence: CAIRETSGRPRYEQYF.

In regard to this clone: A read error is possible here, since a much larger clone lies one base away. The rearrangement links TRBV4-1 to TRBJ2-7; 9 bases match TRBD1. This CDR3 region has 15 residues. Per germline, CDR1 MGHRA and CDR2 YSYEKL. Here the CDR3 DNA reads TGCGTCAGCAGCCCCGGACAGGGGCCAACCTACGAGCAGTACTTC. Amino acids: CVSSPGQGPTYEQYF.

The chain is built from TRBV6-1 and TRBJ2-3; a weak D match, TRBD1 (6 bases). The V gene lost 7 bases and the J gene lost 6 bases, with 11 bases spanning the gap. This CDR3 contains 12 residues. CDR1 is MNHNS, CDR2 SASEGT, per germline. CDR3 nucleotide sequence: TGTGCCAGCATTGGGACATCGGATACGCAGTATTTT. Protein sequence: CASIGTSDTQYF.

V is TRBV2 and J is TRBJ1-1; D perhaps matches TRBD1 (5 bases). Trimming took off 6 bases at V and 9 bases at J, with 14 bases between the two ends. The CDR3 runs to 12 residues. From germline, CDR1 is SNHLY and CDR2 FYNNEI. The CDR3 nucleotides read TGTGCCAGCAGCGAGGGCGGGGGGAAAGCTTTCTTT. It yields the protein CASSEGGGKAFF.

As DNA, the CDR3 is TGTGCCAGCAGCTTAGCGCTTTCATACAGACATGGCTACACCTTC. The encoded protein is CASSLALSYRHGYTF. The chain couples TRBV7-9 to TRBJ1-2, with D hard to call. This CDR3 comprises 15 residues. Germline V gives CDR1 SEHNR, CDR2 FQNEAQ (reference sequence). The V and J ends lost 0 bases and 6 bases respectively, with 14 bases between them.

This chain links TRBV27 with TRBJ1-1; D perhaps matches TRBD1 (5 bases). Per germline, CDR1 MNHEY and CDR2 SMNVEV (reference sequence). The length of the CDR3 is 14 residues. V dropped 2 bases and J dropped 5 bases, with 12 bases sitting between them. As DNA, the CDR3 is TGTGCCAGCAGTTTAGTCGGGGGACGAACTGAAGCTTTCTTT. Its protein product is CASSLVGGRTEAFF.